This note documents a single TCR beta chain sequence. The data were taken from a study of early T cells in non-severe SARS-CoV-2 infection. About the study: From unsorted whole blood, bulk RNA was sequenced, and the chains remained unpaired.

Unique molecular identifiers tagged individual cDNA molecules. TCRdb analysed the 5' RACE reads with MiXCR anew, one entry per CDR3 protein. The sample includes 56,000 or so distinct CDR3 sequences, more than 12% seen only once; the top ten take about 4%. The V gene lost 0 bases and the J gene lost 2 bases, with 9 bases spanning the gap. CDR3 size: 14 residues. Germline V gene lookup returns CDR1 SGDLS and CDR2 YYNGEE. The chain uses TRBV9 and TRBJ2-7, with D hard to call. This clonotype originated in an adult who was a healthcare worker with PCR-confirmed SARS-CoV-2 infection or an uninfected control (not recorded which). The sequencing used whole blood, collected at baseline. CDR3 bases: TGTGCCAGCAGCGTAGCTCCAGGCACCTACGAGCAGTACTTC. Its translation is CASSVAPGTYEQYF.